This TCR beta chain was sequenced for a study of blood T cells in healthy people across ages. This clonotype showed up just a few times. This CDR3 spans 15 amino acids. After removal of 1 base from V and 4 bases from J, the junction contained 4 bases not matched to a gene. Germline CDR1 and CDR2: LGHDT and YNNKEL (reference sequence). PCR was performed a second time for roughly 7 to 11 cycles using a sample-barcoded 5' primer and a J-beta primer mix. TCRdb re-analysed the 5' RACE reads in MiXCR, keeping a single row per CDR3 protein. This table has about 1.6 million distinct CDR3 sequences, almost 35% appearing once.

The TCR originated in a woman aged 30 to 39 in good health. The V call is TRBV3-1, the J call TRBJ1-2; 9 bases fit TRBD1. The sequenced material came from blood. The CDR3 sequence: CASSQGDRDGYGYTF. In DNA, the CDR3 is TGTGCCAGCAGCCAAGGGGACAGGGACGGCTATGGCTACACCTTC.